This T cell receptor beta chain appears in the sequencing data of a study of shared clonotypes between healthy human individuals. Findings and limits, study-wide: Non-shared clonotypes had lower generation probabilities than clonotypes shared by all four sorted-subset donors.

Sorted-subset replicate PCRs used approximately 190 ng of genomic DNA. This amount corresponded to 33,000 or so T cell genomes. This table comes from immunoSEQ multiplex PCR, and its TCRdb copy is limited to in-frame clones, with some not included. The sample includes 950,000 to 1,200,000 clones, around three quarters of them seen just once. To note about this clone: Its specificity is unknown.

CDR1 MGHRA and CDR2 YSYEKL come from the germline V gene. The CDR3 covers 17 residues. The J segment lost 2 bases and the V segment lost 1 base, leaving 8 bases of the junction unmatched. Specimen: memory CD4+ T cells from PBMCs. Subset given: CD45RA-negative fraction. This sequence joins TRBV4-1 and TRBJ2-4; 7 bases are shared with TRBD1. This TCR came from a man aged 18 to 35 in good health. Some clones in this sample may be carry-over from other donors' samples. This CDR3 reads CASSQATPGQTKNIQYF. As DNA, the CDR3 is TGCGCCAGCAGCCAAGCTACCCCGGGACAGACCAAAAACATTCAGTACTTC.